A selection of T cell receptor beta chains follows, all from one sample in a study of blood T cell repertoires in COVID-19. Profiling relied on immunoSEQ multiplex PCR, and the TCRdb table lists in-frame clones only, not all of them. The sample has about 130,000 clones, roughly nine tenths seen once. Sequencing was performed on peripheral blood. The receptor set was obtained from a man aged 50 to 59 with COVID-19, enrolled during active disease. The conserved cysteine and the conserved F or W are not part of the CDR3 here. Part of the rows lack a size; the others show once, few, many or a class for expanded clones.

clone size	J gene	V gene	CDR3 protein
once	TRBJ2-3	TRBV5-1	ASSLAGTSGPTDTQY
NA	TRBJ1-2	TRBV5-5	ASSGDSIYGYT
NA	TRBJ1-2	TRBV28	ASSPGTVYHGYT
NA	TRBJ2-5	TRBV29-1	SVDGLAGGETQY
NA	TRBJ1-2	TRBV10-2	ASSTDSLAYGYT
NA	TRBJ1-1	TRBV29-1	SVFGSGTEAF
NA	TRBJ2-1	TRBV11-2	ASSPRTSAYNEQF
NA	TRBJ2-1	TRBV11-3	ASSSGGAQF
NA	TRBJ2-1	TRBV11-2	ASSTVGLAGAGYYNEQF
once	TRBJ2-2	TRBV7-2	ASSPARDTGELF
NA	TRBJ2-1	TRBV9	ASSVGLAGSSSYNEQF
NA	TRBJ2-7	TRBV28	ASSPGTGSYEQY
few	TRBJ1-4	TRBV6-1	ASSEQQVNEKLF
NA	TRBJ2-5	TRBV9	ASSPGQGLAGRRETQY
NA	TRBJ1-2	TRBV7-2	ASSHRTDAYGYT
few	TRBJ2-2	TRBV27	ASSLPGTANTGELF
NA	TRBJ2-5	TRBV2	ASGETRETQY
NA	TRBJ1-1	TRBV5-1	ASSLEVPQRVEAEAF
NA	TRBJ1-5	TRBV21-1	ASSKEEYQPQH
NA	TRBJ1-6	TRBV7-2	ASSWKTGGDSPLH
NA	TRBJ2-6	TRBV19	ASSIARDNSGANVLT
NA	TRBJ1-1	TRBV7-2	ASSLVPGSTEAF
NA	TRBJ2-2	TRBV6-2/TRBV6-3	ASSYAGRGGDGTGELF